This T cell receptor beta chain was identified in a study of OX40 agonist ivuxolimab in advanced cancers. Overall study: With ivuxolimab, an agonistic anti-OX40 (CD134) antibody, patients were treated. Study-wide results and limits: Clonal expansion by week 6 occurred in CD4+ and CD8+ blood T cells (at 0.1 to 3.0 mg/kg).

V lost 4 bases and J lost 6, with 18 bases in between. Germline V gives CDR1 SGDLS, CDR2 YYNGEE. This CDR3 comprises 15 residues. Sequencing was performed with immunoSEQ multiplex PCR; in TCRdb, only in-frame clones are kept and a portion is missing. Of 13,000 or so clones in the sample, 80% to 90% are singletons; the top ten hold more than 12%. This clone was seen a single time. What it recognizes is unknown. The chain joins TRBV9 to TRBJ2-3; D may be TRBD2 (6 bases). This receptor was taken from an adult with an advanced solid tumor such as melanoma, head and neck, liver or kidney cancer. The material was CD4+ or CD8+ T cells sorted from blood, obtained in a trial of the OX40 agonist ivuxolimab. The CDR3 here is CASSSEGLIADTQYF. The CDR3 DNA is TGTGCCAGCAGCTCGGAGGGCCTAATCGCGGATACGCAGTATTTT.